Given below is one T cell receptor beta chain in context. What it recognizes is unknown. The data were obtained in a study of T cell responses to AZD1222 COVID-19 vaccine. Measured with immunoSEQ multiplex PCR; TCRdb has only the in-frame clones, and not every one. The sample lists some 150,000 clones, 85% to 90% occurring once. Whole-study findings and limits: Researchers took repertoire samples only after the peak T cell response had come. A reported finding is that nearly half of spike-specific TCRs target unmutated variant regions.

The CDR3 is 15 amino acids. V lost 4 bases and J lost 1, with 13 bases in between. The V gene's germline CDR1 is SGHRS and CDR2 YFSETQ. The sequence was collected from an adult in good health. V usage is TRBV5-1 and J usage is TRBJ2-3; D uncertain. Source: peripheral blood, taken on day 0 of AZD1222 vaccination. Here the CDR3 reads CASSPPTGRTDTQYF. The DNA for the CDR3 is TGCGCCAGCAGCCCCCCCACCGGCCGCACAGATACGCAGTATTTT.